This is a list of T cell receptor beta chains from one sample in a study of T cell changes during pregnancy in multiple sclerosis. The method was immunoSEQ multiplex PCR; TCRdb's version includes in-frame clones alone and lacks a portion of them. In the table there are about 38,000 clones, over 90% of which are singletons. The sequencing used CD4+ T cells from peripheral blood mononuclear cells, collected in the second trimester of pregnancy. These receptors originate from a female donor with multiple sclerosis, enrolled in a pregnancy study. CDR3s leave out the opening cysteine and the closing phenylalanine or tryptophan. The listing skips clone size in some rows; elsewhere it reads once, few, many or a size class.

TRBV6-5	TRBJ1-1	12	once	ASSPRTGGGGAF
TRBV7-3	TRBJ2-1	12	NA	ASSRDSSYNEQF
TRBV9	TRBJ2-1	14	few	ASSAGAGVSYNEQF
TRBV7-2	TRBJ2-7	11	NA	ASTLGGSYEQY
TRBV2	TRBJ1-5	9	NA	ASNYEGPQH
TRBV5-8	TRBJ2-1	14	NA	ASSLRYGNLGDEQF
TRBV6-1	TRBJ1-1	8	NA	ASRTGATF
TRBV7-2	TRBJ2-7	11	NA	ASSFSYSYEQY
TRBV4-2	TRBJ2-1	14	NA	ASSQSITNSYNEQF
TRBV7-2	TRBJ1-6	13	NA	ASSSTTGNNSPLH
TRBV6-5	TRBJ2-7	14	once	ASSYSGGQGSGEQY
TRBV28	TRBJ2-3	15	NA	ASSFPPAGDVTDTQY
TRBV28	TRBJ1-5	9	NA	ASSSEQPQH
TRBV7-6	TRBJ1-2	13	NA	ASSPRGQGYYGYT
TRBV7-2	TRBJ1-2	13	NA	ASSAHPGTGDGYT
TRBV14	TRBJ1-4	13	once	ASSVRGLVNEKLF
TRBV2	TRBJ2-7	8	once	ASVIYEQY
TRBV29-1	TRBJ2-1	12	NA	SAQDRGAYNEQF
TRBV5-4	TRBJ1-3	13	NA	ASSLGGQRGNTIY
TRBV9	TRBJ2-7	14	NA	ASSPHGSGGSYEQY